The 14 T cell receptor beta chains below come from one sample, sequenced in a study of follicular helper T cells after annual influenza vaccination. Indicated time point: 2015-2016 season, pre-vaccination. Sequencing used immunoSEQ multiplex PCR; TCRdb keeps in-frame clones, though not all of them. The sample records about 12,000 clones, about 80% being singletons. The input for sequencing was CXCR5+ CD38- circulating T follicular helper cells from blood, taken on the day of influenza vaccination. Subset indicated: circulating Tfh, non-naive CD4+CXCR5+PD-1+ (ICOS+CD38+ or ICOS-CD38-). The receptors were sampled from an adult who received the influenza vaccine.

The rearrangement joins TRBV11-2 to TRBJ2-5; TRBD2 is a possible D gene (7 bases). The CDR3 is made up of 17 amino acids. Trimming stripped 1 base from V and 10 bases from J, with 25 bases between. CDR1 and CDR2 from the germline V gene are SGHAT and FQNNGV. CDR3 DNA: TGTGCCAGCAGCTTAGGTGTGGGGCGGGGGCCCTGGTACGACCAGTACTTC. Translated: CASSLGVGRGPWYDQYF.

The V gene is TRBV9, the J gene TRBJ2-3; D not resolved. V lost 0 bases, J lost 6 bases, and 11 bases lay in between. The CDR3 has 14 residues. Germline-derived CDR1 and CDR2 are SGDLS and YYNGEE. The CDR3 sequence: CASSVAGWADTQYF. The CDR3 nucleotides read TGTGCCAGCAGCGTAGCTGGGTGGGCGGATACGCAGTATTTT.

The chain combines TRBV5-5 with TRBJ2-2; no firm D call. The ends were cut back, 4 bases at V and 5 bases at J, with 12 bases in the middle. This CDR3 contains 14 residues. Germline V lookup: CDR1 SGHKS, CDR2 YYEKEE (reference sequence). The CDR3 coding sequence is TGTGCCAGCAGCCCTCGGGTGGGGACCGGGGAGCTGTTTTTT. It yields the protein CASSPRVGTGELFF.

This chain uses TRBV7-9 with TRBJ1-1, with 7 nucleotides matching TRBD1. The germline V gene encodes CDR1 SEHNR and CDR2 FQNEAQ (reference sequence). The CDR3 length is 12 residues. V lost 7 bases and J lost 6; bases outside the gene matches: 5. The CDR3 nucleotides are TGTGCCAGCACCCTAACAGGGGCTGAAGCTTTCTTT. It codes for CASTLTGAEAFF. Using reference TRBV7-9 and TRBJ1-1 for the parts outside the CDR3, the full variable domain is DTGVSQNPRHKITKRGQNVTFRCDPISEHNRLYWYRQTLGQGPEFLTYFQNEAQLEKSRLLSDRFSAERPKGSFSTLEIQRTEQGDSAMYLCASTLTGAEAFFGQGTRLTVV.

The rearrangement joins TRBV19 to TRBJ1-1; weak D call: TRBD1 (5 bases). The CDR3 sequence is 13 residues long. The V gene's germline CDR1 is LNHDA and CDR2 SQIVND (reference sequence). Trimming stripped 3 bases from V and 6 bases from J, with 11 bases between. The CDR3 DNA reads TGTGCCAGTAGTATTCAGGGAGGGGCTGAAGCTTTCTTT. Residues: CASSIQGGAEAFF.

The rearrangement joins TRBV19 to TRBJ1-4; 8 bases match TRBD1. Per germline, CDR1 LNHDA and CDR2 SQIVND (reference sequence). There are 19 residues in the CDR3. Germline trimming cut 5 bases from V and 5 bases from J; bases unmatched to any gene: 19. The CDR3 DNA reads TGTGCCAGTAGTCAGCGGTTTGGGACAGGTCAAGGAGTGAATGAAAAACTGTTTTTT. Its translation is CASSQRFGTGQGVNEKLFF.

This clone occurred a few times. J is TRBJ2-7 and V is TRBV2, with 8 bases aligning to TRBD1. Germline V CDR1 and CDR2: SNHLY, FYNNEI. With 6 bases clipped from V and 6 bases from J, the junction kept 4 bases outside the gene matches. The CDR3 runs 12 residues. The CDR3 region is CASRDRGPEQYF. CDR3 nucleotide sequence: TGTGCCAGCAGAGACAGGGGACCCGAGCAGTACTTC. The variable domain in full, completed from reference TRBV2 and TRBJ2-7, reads EPEVTQTPSHQVTQMGQEVILRCVPISNHLYFYWYRQILGQKVEFLVSFYNNEISEKSEIFDDQFSVERPDGSNFTLKIRSTKLEDSAMYFCASRDRGPEQYFGPGTRLTVT.

CDR3 region: CASRPGPVSGNTIYF. The CDR3 nucleotides are TGTGCCAGTCGCCCGGGACCGGTCTCTGGAAACACCATATATTTT. The chain carries TRBV6-5 and TRBJ1-3; the D gene is possibly TRBD1 (5 bases). Germline V gene sequence: CDR1 MNHEY, CDR2 SVGAGI. The CDR3 has 15 residues. With 9 bases removed from V and 0 bases from J, the gap between germline ends came to 15 bases.

CDR3 protein: CASSMGLAGLDTQYF. The CDR3, as DNA: TGTGCCAGCAGTATGGGACTAGCGGGGCTAGATACGCAGTATTTT. The chain uses TRBV27 and TRBJ2-3; TRBD2 agrees at 13 bases. CDR3 length: 15 residues. Germline loops: CDR1 MNHEY, CDR2 SMNVEV (reference sequence). The V gene end was trimmed by 5 bases and the J gene end by 5 bases; junction bases not matched to a gene: 4.

This chain connects TRBV7-3 to TRBJ1-1; a weak D match, TRBD1 (6 bases). V gave up 2 bases and J gave up 4 bases, with 8 bases separating them. From germline, CDR1 is SGHTA and CDR2 FQGTGA. The CDR3 totals 13 residues. Here the CDR3 reads CASSLQGSTEAFF. In nucleotides, the CDR3 is TGTGCCAGCAGCTTACAGGGGAGCACTGAAGCTTTCTTT.

This chain uses TRBV30 with TRBJ2-5; D assignment may be TRBD1 or TRBD2 (5 bases each). This CDR3 contains 16 residues. V was cut by 3 bases and J by 4 bases, with 21 bases left in between. Germline V gives CDR1 GTSNPN, CDR2 SVGIG (reference sequence). DNA for the CDR3: TGTGCCTGGAGCCTGTTGGGACGCGGAAGAGGAGAGACCCAGTACTTC. Translating gives CAWSLLGRGRGETQYF. Variable domain in full (rest from reference TRBV30 and TRBJ2-5): SQTIHQWPATLVQPVGSPLSLECTVEGTSNPNLYWYRQAAGRGLQLLFYSVGIGQISSEVPQNLSASRPQDRQFILSSKKLLLSDSGFYLCAWSLLGRGRGETQYFGPGTRLLVL.

This clone was counted a few times. This rearrangement joins TRBV7-9 to TRBJ2-5, with D perhaps TRBD1 (6 bases). The germline V gene has CDR1 SEHNR and CDR2 FQNEAQ (reference sequence). The V end was cut by 0 bases, the J end by 1 base, with 6 bases between. The CDR3 totals 14 residues. DNA for the CDR3: TGTGCCAGCAGCTTAGCGGACAGCCAAGAGACCCAGTACTTC. Its protein product is CASSLADSQETQYF.

The chain is built from TRBV9 and TRBJ2-2; 8 bases line up with TRBD1. Germline V lookup: CDR1 SGDLS, CDR2 YYNGEE. V was clipped by 4 bases and J by 3 bases; unmatched bases: 8. The CDR3 covers 16 residues. The CDR3 spells CASSPLHRGDTGELFF. The CDR3 nucleotides read TGTGCCAGCAGCCCCCTTCACAGGGGGGACACCGGGGAGCTGTTTTTT. Full variable domain (remainder filled in from reference TRBV9 and TRBJ2-2): DSGVTQTPKHLITATGQRVTLRCSPRSGDLSVYWYQQSLDQGLQFLIQYYNGEERAKGNILERFSAQQFPDLHSELNLSSLELGDSALYFCASSPLHRGDTGELFFGEGSRLTVL.

The CDR3 DNA reads as TGTGCCAGCAGCTTAGGGACTGACTCCTACGAGCAGTACTTC. Translation gives CASSLGTDSYEQYF. This chain uses TRBV7-9 with TRBJ2-7, with a tentative D call TRBD2 (5 bases). CDR1 is SEHNR, CDR2 FQNEAQ, per germline (reference sequence). Between the trimmed V and J ends, which lost 1 base and 0 bases, there was a span of 7 bases. The CDR3 covers 14 residues.